This entry concerns a single T cell receptor beta chain. Participants, about 18 to 90 years old, spanned around 26 US areas. The study assigned cohorts using participant-reported clinical history. What the recovered Cohort 3 donors had was two negative PCRs, clearance, or symptom resolution. This entry comes from a study of blood T cell repertoires in COVID-19. Background on the study: The analysed material was cDNA or gDNA that came from T cells, B-cell-depleted T cells, or PBMCs.

The assay was immunoSEQ multiplex PCR, and TCRdb's table has in-frame clones only and misses some. The repertoire consists of 320,000 or so clones, with roughly 87% occurring once and the leading ten covering approximately 0.93%. CDR1 and CDR2 (germline): SGDLS, YYNGEE. Trimming stripped 0 bases from V and 3 bases from J, with 16 bases between. The CDR3 totals 17 residues. Sequencing input: PBMCs or T cells enriched from blood (not recorded which). The gene calls are TRBV9 and TRBJ1-3; no definite D call. The TCR sequence derives from a woman aged 25 to 45 who had recovered from COVID-19. The CDR3 DNA is TGTGCCAGCAGCGTAGTAGCGGCTCGAGCGATTGGAAACACCATATATTTT. As protein: CASSVVAARAIGNTIYF.